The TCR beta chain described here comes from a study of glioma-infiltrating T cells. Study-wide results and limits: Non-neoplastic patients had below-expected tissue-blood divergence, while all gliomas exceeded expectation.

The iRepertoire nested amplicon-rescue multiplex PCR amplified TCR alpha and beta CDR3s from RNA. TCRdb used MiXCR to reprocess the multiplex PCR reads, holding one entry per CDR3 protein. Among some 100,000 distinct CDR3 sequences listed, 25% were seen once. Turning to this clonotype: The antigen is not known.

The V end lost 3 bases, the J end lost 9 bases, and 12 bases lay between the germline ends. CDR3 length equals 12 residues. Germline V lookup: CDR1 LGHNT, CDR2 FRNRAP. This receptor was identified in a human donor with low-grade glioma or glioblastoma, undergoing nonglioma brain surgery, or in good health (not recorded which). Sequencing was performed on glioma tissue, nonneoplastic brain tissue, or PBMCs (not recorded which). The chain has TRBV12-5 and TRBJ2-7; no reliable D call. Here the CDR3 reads CASGLTKNGQYF. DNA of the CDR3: TGTGCTAGTGGTTTAACGAAGAACGGGCAGTACTTC.